This is a list of T cell receptor beta chains from one sample in a study of T-cell reconstitution after alpha-beta-depleted transplantation in children. TCRdb reanalysed the PCR reads using MiXCR and keeps one entry per CDR3 protein. The sample has about 500,000 distinct CDR3 sequences, 32% seen once. The sequenced sample was PBMCs from the stem cell graft donor, obtained from the stem cell graft. The receptors derive from a human donor who donated a stem cell graft to a child with aplastic anemia. The CDR3 runs from the conserved cysteine through the conserved F or W. D genes are given only for firm matches. Not all rows give a size; the values are once, few, many and, for expanded clones, a class.

size	J	D	V	DNA	CDR3
NA	TRBJ1-1	TRBD1	TRBV12-3/TRBV12-4	TGTGCCAGCGGGGGGGTTAAAGGGGGCCTGAACACTGAAGCTTTCTTT	CASGGVKGGLNTEAFF
many	TRBJ1-2	TRBD1	TRBV20-1	TGCAGTGCTAGAGATTCCGGTCGACAGGGGACGTATGGCTACACCTTC	CSARDSGRQGTYGYTF
few	TRBJ1-3	NA	TRBV6-5	TGTGCCAGCAGTTTAGGGGTACGCTCTGGAAACACCATATATTTT	CASSLGVRSGNTIYF
NA	TRBJ2-1	NA	TRBV12-3/TRBV12-4	TGTGCCAGCAGCCAACCCCCTCGCGCGGATGAGCAGTTCTTC	CASSQPPRADEQFF
NA	TRBJ2-7	NA	TRBV9	TGTGCCAGCAGCGTAGACAAGTCTATTCACTACGAGCAGTACTTC	CASSVDKSIHYEQYF
few	TRBJ1-2	NA	TRBV20-1	TGCAGTGCTACTTGGCTGCCGAACTATGGCTACACCTTC	CSATWLPNYGYTF
NA	TRBJ2-1	TRBD1	TRBV28	TGTGCCAGCAGCCCGGGACAGGGTCAATACAATGAGCAGTTCTTC	CASSPGQGQYNEQFF
NA	TRBJ2-7	NA	TRBV7-2	TGTGCCAGCAGCTTGACAGGCTCTTCGACCTACGAGCAGTACTTC	CASSLTGSSTYEQYF
NA	TRBJ1-1	TRBD1	TRBV24-1	TGTGCCACCAGGGCTGGACAGGGGGCCACTGAAGCTTTCTTT	CATRAGQGATEAFF
NA	TRBJ1-4	NA	TRBV27	TGTGCCAGCAGAGGGGCCCCAGGGAAACTGTTTTTT	CASRGAPGKLFF
NA	TRBJ1-1	NA	TRBV19	TGTGCCAGCACAAGGGGGGGACCGCGGAACACTGAAGCTTTCTTT	CASTRGGPRNTEAFF
NA	TRBJ1-1	NA	TRBV2	TGTGCCAGCACTGCAGGGCTCGGTACTGAAGCTTTCTTT	CASTAGLGTEAFF
NA	TRBJ2-5	NA	TRBV20-1	TGCAGTGCCAAATCGATCGGGGCCCAAGAGACCCAGTACTTC	CSAKSIGAQETQYF
few	TRBJ1-1	TRBD1	TRBV6-5	TGTGCCAGCAGTTACTCGGGACAGGGGGGAGGCACTGAAGCTTTCTTT	CASSYSGQGGGTEAFF
few	TRBJ1-1	NA	TRBV20-1	TGCAGTGCCTCCCCAGTGGGGCTAAAGAACACTGAAGCTTTCTTT	CSASPVGLKNTEAFF
NA	TRBJ2-5	TRBD1	TRBV7-8	TGTGCCAGCAGCTTTTTTTCGACAGGGGTTTTTGTCGAGACCCAGTACTTC	CASSFFSTGVFVETQYF
few	TRBJ2-7	NA	TRBV29-1	TGCAGCGTTGATGAAGGGAAGCAGTACTTC	CSVDEGKQYF
once	TRBJ2-1	TRBD2	TRBV3-1	TGTGCCAGCAGCACACCCGGGACTAGCGGTTACAATGAGCAGTTCTTC	CASSTPGTSGYNEQFF
NA	TRBJ1-1	TRBD1	TRBV28	TGTGCCAGCAGCCACGCTGAGGGTAAGGGGGCGACCACTGAAGCTTTCTTT	CASSHAEGKGATTEAFF
few	TRBJ1-3	NA	TRBV11-1	TGTGCCAGCAGCTCCTGGGGGCAGGGGCATGGAAACACCATATATTTT	CASSSWGQGHGNTIYF
NA	TRBJ2-2	TRBD2	TRBV6-1	TGTGCCAGCAGCAGGACTAGCGGAACAGACGGGGAGCTGTTTTTT	CASSRTSGTDGELFF
few	TRBJ1-1	NA	TRBV5-1	TGCGCCAGCAGCTTCGAGGCCATCACTGAAGCTTTCTTT	CASSFEAITEAFF
few	TRBJ1-3	TRBD1	TRBV30	TGTGCCTGGACCACAGGGGTTTATGGAAACACCATATATTTT	CAWTTGVYGNTIYF